Below, 29 T cell receptor beta chains from the same sample are listed, as sequenced in a study of OX40 agonist ivuxolimab in advanced cancers. Generated by immunoSEQ multiplex PCR, the TCRdb table keeps only in-frame clones and is missing some. The table shows about 81,000 clones, with 85% to 95% occurring only once. Sequenced here: CD4+ or CD8+ T cells sorted from blood, sampled in a trial of the OX40 agonist ivuxolimab. Every receptor here comes from an adult with an advanced solid tumor such as melanoma, head and neck, liver or kidney cancer.

The chain couples TRBV2 to TRBJ2-3, with 8 nucleotides matching TRBD2. V gave up 3 bases and J gave up 1 base; unmatched junction bases: 3. CDR1 is SNHLY, CDR2 FYNNEI, per germline. The CDR3 contains 15 residues. CDR3 loop: CASSEVREGTDTQYF. The CDR3 DNA reads as TGTGCCAGCAGTGAGGTGCGGGAGGGCACAGATACGCAGTATTTT.

As DNA, the CDR3 is TGTGCCAGTAGTATAGGACTAGCGGACACGAGCTCCTACGAGCAGTACTTC. This encodes CASSIGLADTSSYEQYF. V usage is TRBV19 and J usage is TRBJ2-7; 9 bases are shared with TRBD2. This CDR3 comprises 17 residues. Germline V lookup: CDR1 LNHDA, CDR2 SQIVND (reference sequence). V dropped 1 base and J dropped 0; count of bases not matched to a gene: 7.

The rearrangement links TRBV7-9 to TRBJ1-4, with D perhaps TRBD1 (5 bases). This CDR3 region has 13 residues. CDR1 SEHNR and CDR2 FQNEAQ come from the germline V gene (reference sequence). Between the trimmed V and J ends, which lost 8 bases and 5 bases, there was a span of 12 bases. CDR3 nucleotides: TGTGCCAGCGTACGGGACGGGAATGAAAAACTGTTTTTT. This codes for CASVRDGNEKLFF.

The chain combines TRBV5-6 with TRBJ2-1; D call uncertain. V was shortened by 4 bases and J by 7 bases, with 9 bases between the two germline ends. Per the germline V gene, CDR1 is SGHDT and CDR2 is YYEEEE. The CDR3 has 12 amino acids. In DNA, the CDR3 is TGTGCCAGCAGCCTGACCGGGAATGAGCAGTTCTTC. Residues: CASSLTGNEQFF.

The V call is TRBV11-2, the J call TRBJ2-5, with 9 positions matching TRBD2. The J call may be wrong; the DNA end is better matched by TRBJ2-7. CDR3 length equals 18 residues. CDR1 SGHAT and CDR2 FQNNGV come from the germline V gene. For the CDR3, the DNA is TGTGCCAGCAGCCCCGCAGGGGCGGGGGGGAAGGTCCCCTACGAGCAGTACTTC. Its protein product is CASSPAGAGGKVPYEQYF.

The chain combines TRBV4-2 with TRBJ2-7; TRBD1 aligns across 10 bases. The CDR3 consists of 15 residues. V gave up 4 bases and J gave up 5 bases; unmatched junction bases: 8. CDR1 and CDR2 (germline): LGHNA, YNFKEQ. CDR3 sequence (DNA): TGTGCCAGCAGCCTCTTGGACAGGGGGAGCAACGAGCAGTACTTC. The encoded protein is CASSLLDRGSNEQYF.

This sequence joins TRBV5-1 and TRBJ1-1, with D unresolved. In germline, CDR1 is SGHRS, CDR2 YFSETQ. The CDR3 is 11 residues long. Trimming shortened V by 7 bases and J by 4 bases, and 8 bases separated the two germline ends. The CDR3 is CASRVGTEAFF. The CDR3 DNA sequence: TGCGCCAGCCGAGTGGGCACTGAAGCTTTCTTT. Full variable domain (rest looked up from reference TRBV5-1 and TRBJ1-1): KAGVTQTPRYLIKTRGQQVTLSCSPISGHRSVSWYQQTPGQGLQFLFEYFSETQRNKGNFPGRFSGRQFSNSRSEMNVSTLELGDSALYLCASRVGTEAFFGQGTRLTVV.

The CDR3 sequence: CASSYSPTLRGELFF. CDR3 sequence (DNA): TGTGCCAGCAGTTACTCGCCGACTCTCAGGGGGGAGCTGTTTTTT. V is TRBV6-5 and J is TRBJ2-2; D unclear. Trimming stripped 0 bases from V and 8 bases from J, with 13 bases between. This CDR3 has 15 residues. Per germline, CDR1 MNHEY and CDR2 SVGAGI.

This clone is a singleton in its sample. The chain is built from TRBV18 and TRBJ1-4; 8 nucleotides line up with TRBD1. Germline-derived CDR1 and CDR2 are KGHSH and LQKENI. CDR3 length: 15 residues. The ends lost 1 base at V and 6 bases at J; junction bases unmatched: 4. In DNA, the CDR3 is TGTGCCAGCTCACCACAGGACAGGGCTTATGAAAAACTGTTTTTT. This sequence encodes CASSPQDRAYEKLFF. The entire variable domain, with the rest obtained from reference TRBV18 and TRBJ1-4, is as follows: NAGVMQNPRHLVRRRGQEARLRCSPMKGHSHVYWYRQLPEEGLKFMVYLQKENIIDESGMPKERFSAEFPKEGPSILRIQQVVRGDSAAYFCASSPQDRAYEKLFFGSGTQLSVL.

The chain has TRBV5-4 and TRBJ1-2; D remains unclear. The V end was cut by 3 bases, the J end by 5 bases, with 11 bases between. The CDR3 consists of 13 residues. Germline CDR1 SGHNT, CDR2 YYREEE (reference sequence). This CDR3 is CASSSGDGYGYTF. Written as DNA, the CDR3 is TGTGCCAGCAGCTCCGGCGACGGATATGGCTACACCTTC.

The chain links TRBV19 to TRBJ2-7; TRBD2 matches 12 bases. The length of the CDR3 is 17 residues. Trimming at V came to 5 bases and at J to 6 bases, leaving 14 bases not matched to a gene. Germline V gives CDR1 LNHDA, CDR2 SQIVND (reference sequence). The DNA for the CDR3 is TGTGCCAGTAGTGCCCACCGACTAGCGGGAGAGATAGTCGAGCAGTACTTC. As protein: CASSAHRLAGEIVEQYF. Complete variable domain (other parts from reference TRBV19 and TRBJ2-7): DGGITQSPKYLFRKEGQNVTLSCEQNLNHDAMYWYRQDPGQGLRLIYYSQIVNDFQKGDIAEGYSVSREKKESFPLTVTSAQKNPTAFYLCASSAHRLAGEIVEQYFGPGTRLTVT.

The CDR3 loop is CASSIIQEYRTDTQYF. CDR3 DNA: TGTGCCAGCAGTATAATACAGGAGTATCGAACAGATACGCAGTATTTT. This chain connects TRBV27 to TRBJ2-3; D is perhaps TRBD1 (5 bases). The ends were cut back, 5 bases at V and 3 bases at J, with 18 bases in the middle. Germline lookup yields CDR1 MNHEY and CDR2 SMNVEV (reference sequence). The CDR3 has 16 amino acids.

The chain links TRBV6-6 to TRBJ1-1; 7 bases fit TRBD1. J gave up 8 bases and V 2 bases, and 5 bases lay outside the gene matches. Germline CDR1 MNHNY, CDR2 SVGAGI (reference sequence). The CDR3 is 13 residues long. DNA of the CDR3: TGTGCCAGCAGTTACGGGGGACAGAGCGAAGCTTTCTTT. Residues: CASSYGGQSEAFF.

The V and J genes are TRBV5-1 and TRBJ2-3; TRBD2 matches 12 bases. Per the germline V gene, CDR1 is SGHRS and CDR2 is YFSETQ. V dropped 3 bases and J dropped 6; count of bases not matched to a gene: 8. The CDR3 has 16 residues. The CDR3 sequence is CASSSTSGSVADTQYF. CDR3 DNA sequence: TGCGCCAGCAGCTCGACTAGCGGGAGTGTGGCGGATACGCAGTATTTT.

The genes are TRBV19 and TRBJ2-5; either TRBD1 or TRBD2 may supply D (5 bases each). The CDR3 contains 17 residues. Germline values: CDR1 LNHDA, CDR2 SQIVND (reference sequence). Trimming took 10 bases from V and 1 from J, leaving 25 bases between them. The CDR3 here is CATTSGWGFGFQETQYF. Here the CDR3 DNA reads TGTGCCACTACGAGCGGATGGGGCTTCGGGTTCCAAGAGACCCAGTACTTC.

V is TRBV27 and J is TRBJ1-3, with D possibly matching TRBD1 (6 bases). V lost 6 bases and J 2 bases, leaving 14 bases between the germline ends. There are 15 residues in the CDR3. In germline, CDR1 is MNHEY, CDR2 SMNVEV (reference sequence). CDR3 bases: TGTGCCAGCAGCGGCGACAGGACAACTGGAAACACCATATATTTT. This codes for CASSGDRTTGNTIYF.

J is TRBJ2-1 and V is TRBV4-3; 7 nucleotides match TRBD2. V dropped 0 bases and J dropped 10; count of bases not matched to a gene: 12. The CDR3 contains 16 residues. CDR1 LGHNA and CDR2 YSLEER come from the germline V gene. CDR3 in DNA: TGCGCCAGCAGCCAAGATCGCGGCGGGAGCCCGGTAGAGCAGTTCTTC. Its protein product is CASSQDRGGSPVEQFF.

The chain recombines TRBV4-2 with TRBJ1-5; D uncertain. In germline, CDR1 is LGHNA, CDR2 YNFKEQ. The CDR3 runs 15 residues. Deletions cut 0 bases from V and 5 bases from J, with 11 bases between. CDR3 sequence: CASSQELDNYQPQHF. The DNA of the CDR3 is TGTGCCAGCAGCCAAGAATTAGACAATTATCAGCCCCAGCATTTT.

The genes are TRBV29-1 and TRBJ2-7, with 7 bases identical to TRBD1. The CDR3 totals 14 residues. CDR1 and CDR2 from the germline V gene are SQVTM and ANQGSEA. With 6 bases clipped from V and 5 bases from J, the junction kept 13 bases outside the gene matches. The CDR3 DNA follows: TGCAGCGTCGAGGGACAAGGGGGCTTCGACGAGCAGTACTTC. Amino acid sequence: CSVEGQGGFDEQYF.

The chain employs TRBV7-2 and TRBJ2-5, with a possible D match to TRBD2 (6 bases). This CDR3 region has 15 residues. Germline V gene lookup returns CDR1 SGHTA and CDR2 FQGNSA. The V end lost 3 bases, the J end lost 4 bases, and 15 bases lay between the germline ends. This CDR3 reads CASSLGGGLGETQYF. The CDR3 region has the DNA TGTGCCAGCAGCTTGGGAGGAGGGCTCGGAGAGACCCAGTACTTC.

The chain employs TRBV28 and TRBJ2-7, with 7 bases identical to TRBD1. Unmatched junction bases numbered 9, after V lost 4 bases and J lost 6 bases. Germline V lookup: CDR1 MDHEN, CDR2 SYDVKM. This CDR3 is 14 amino acids long. CDR3 in DNA: TGTGCCAGCAGTTGGGACAGTTCCGTTGGCGAGCAGTACTTC. It yields the protein CASSWDSSVGEQYF.

The sample holds one count of this clone. The chain carries TRBV13 and TRBJ2-7; 12 bases are shared with TRBD2. V lost 4 bases, J lost 2 bases, and 9 bases stayed unmatched. Looked up from germline, CDR1 is PRHDT and CDR2 is FYEKMQ (reference sequence). The CDR3 covers 17 residues. The CDR3 loop reads CASSSPGTSGFPYEQYF. CDR3 DNA sequence: TGTGCCAGCAGCTCGCCAGGGACTAGCGGGTTCCCCTACGAGCAGTACTTC.

This clone has just one count. The chain is built from TRBV29-1 and TRBJ2-7; D is unresolved. V lost 5 bases and J 3 bases, leaving 8 bases between the germline ends. The CDR3 consists of 11 residues. The V gene's germline CDR1 is SQVTM and CDR2 ANQGSEA. CDR3 sequence (DNA): TGCAGCGTTATGGGAAGCTACGAGCAGTACTTC. It is translated as CSVMGSYEQYF.

V usage is TRBV7-9 and J usage is TRBJ2-6, with D possibly matching TRBD1 (5 bases). Trimming shortened V by 5 bases and J by 1 base, and 18 bases separated the two germline ends. Germline values: CDR1 SEHNR, CDR2 FQNEAQ (reference sequence). This CDR3 spans 18 amino acids. CDR3 nucleotides: TGTGCCAGCAGCCAGCCGGACATAAAACGATCTGGGGCCAACGTCCTGACTTTC. Protein sequence: CASSQPDIKRSGANVLTF.

The chain has TRBV9 and TRBJ1-1, with a possible D match to TRBD1 (5 bases). The CDR3 sequence is 12 residues long. Per the germline V gene, CDR1 is SGDLS and CDR2 is YYNGEE. With 0 bases removed from V and 7 bases from J, the gap between germline ends came to 7 bases. CDR3 in DNA: TGTGCCAGCAGCGTAGAGGGGTTTGAAGCTTTCTTT. This codes for CASSVEGFEAFF.

The V call is TRBV19, the J call TRBJ2-1; D call uncertain. The CDR3 totals 14 residues. Trimming cost V 3 bases and J 6 bases, with 12 bases left between them. Per the germline V gene, CDR1 is LNHDA and CDR2 is SQIVND (reference sequence). CDR3 in amino acids: CASSIVGDPNEQFF. The CDR3, as DNA: TGTGCCAGTAGTATCGTTGGTGACCCCAATGAGCAGTTCTTC.

The chain employs TRBV7-8 and TRBJ2-7; 8 bases fit TRBD1. CDR3 length: 14 amino acids. The germline V gene has CDR1 SGHVS and CDR2 FQNEAQ. V lost 4 bases, J lost 3 bases, and 5 bases stayed unmatched. The CDR3 sequence is CASSSPGQDYEQYF. As DNA, the CDR3 is TGTGCCAGCAGCTCGCCGGGACAGGACTACGAGCAGTACTTC.

This clone was counted only a few times. The chain links TRBV7-3 to TRBJ2-1; 8 bases fit TRBD2. The germline V gene has CDR1 SGHTA and CDR2 FQGTGA. There are 15 residues in the CDR3. V lost 2 bases, J lost 5 bases, and 5 bases stayed unmatched. CDR3 nucleotide sequence: TGTGCCAGCAGCTTACAACTAGCGGAAAACAATGAGCAGTTCTTC. It is translated as CASSLQLAENNEQFF.

This chain links TRBV19 with TRBJ1-1; TRBD1 aligns across 8 bases. The V and J ends lost 0 bases and 4 bases, in that order; junction bases with no gene match: 7. The CDR3 sequence is 16 residues long. Looked up from germline, CDR1 is LNHDA and CDR2 is SQIVND (reference sequence). In DNA form, the CDR3 reads TGTGCCAGTAGTATAGAACCAGGGGGCGTTGGCACTGAAGCTTTCTTT. This gives the protein CASSIEPGGVGTEAFF.